Listed below are T cell receptor beta chains from one sample, sequenced in a study of early stage breast cancer tumors. Sequencing used immunoSEQ multiplex PCR; TCRdb keeps in-frame clones, though not all of them. The sample includes tens of thousands of clones, roughly 69% seen only once; the top ten take around 6.7%. Sequencing was performed on blood. The source of these receptors is a person aged 50-59 years with breast cancer. Both conserved end residues are part of each CDR3. D genes are given only for firm matches. For some rows the clone size is stated as once, few or many, or as a class when expanded; others skip it.

>TRBV11-3|TRBJ2-1|18|.|TRBD2
CASKGLAGGPRPYNEQFF
TGTGCCAGCAAAGGACTAGCGGGAGGGCCCCGCCCCTACAATGAGCAGTTCTTC
>TRBV4-3|TRBJ1-1|14|.|.
CASSRSSDNTEAFF
TGCGCCAGCAGCCGAAGCAGCGATAACACTGAAGCTTTCTTT
>TRBV4-2|TRBJ2-7|19|.|TRBD1
CASSQDDPQDRVGFYEQYF
TGTGCCAGCAGCCAAGATGATCCCCAGGACAGGGTAGGCTTCTACGAGCAGTACTTC
>TRBV5-8|TRBJ2-2|17|.|TRBD2
CASSLSSGGAATGELFF
TGTGCCAGCAGCTTATCTAGCGGGGGGGCCGCCACCGGGGAGCTGTTTTTT
>TRBV29-1|TRBJ1-2|12|few|TRBD1
CSAGDSNYGYTF
TGCAGCGCCGGGGACAGTAACTATGGCTACACCTTC
>TRBV6-1|TRBJ2-1|14|once|.
CASILRGSYNEQFF
TGTGCCAGCATCCTGCGGGGATCCTACAATGAGCAGTTCTTC
>TRBV10-1|TRBJ2-1|14|.|TRBD2
CASSPTGGLHEQFF
TGCGCCAGCAGTCCGACGGGGGGGCTCCATGAGCAGTTCTTC
>TRBV6-5|TRBJ1-2|14|.|.
CASSYSSRESGYTF
TGTGCCAGCAGTTACTCGTCACGGGAAAGTGGCTACACCTTC
>TRBV19|TRBJ2-3|16|.|.
CASSIITGASTDTQYF
TGTGCCAGTAGTATTATCACGGGAGCCAGCACAGATACGCAGTATTTT
>TRBV6-5|TRBJ1-1|14|.|.
CASSYGDLNTEAFF
TGTGCCAGCAGTTACGGGGACTTGAACACTGAAGCTTTCTTT
>TRBV5-8|TRBJ2-3|14|.|.
CASKLAVSTDTQYF
TGTGCCAGCAAACTAGCAGTTAGCACAGATACGCAGTATTTT
>TRBV30|TRBJ2-3|14|.|.
CAWSVSTSTDTQYF
TGTGCCTGGAGTGTTTCTACTAGCACAGATACGCAGTATTTT
>TRBV5-1|TRBJ1-1|13|once|.
CASSRTGDTEAFF
TGCGCCAGCAGCCGGACGGGAGACACTGAAGCTTTCTTT
>TRBV10-3|TRBJ2-5|14|.|TRBD2
CAIKDSGSKETQYF
TGTGCCATCAAAGATAGCGGGAGTAAAGAGACCCAGTACTTC
>TRBV5-4|TRBJ2-1|17|.|TRBD2
CASTPGGREGSYNEQFF
TGTGCCAGCACCCCAGGGGGGCGGGAGGGTTCCTACAATGAGCAGTTCTTC
>TRBV7-2|TRBJ2-2|15|.|.
CASSLGHSNTGELFF
TGTGCCAGCAGCTTGGGACACTCAAACACCGGGGAGCTGTTTTTT
>TRBV4-3|TRBJ2-3|15|once|TRBD2
CASSHSGTRGDTQYF
TGCGCCAGCAGCCACTCCGGGACTAGAGGGGATACGCAGTATTTT
>TRBV27|TRBJ2-7|15|.|TRBD2
CASRANSGRADEQYF
TGTGCCAGCAGGGCCAATAGCGGGAGGGCCGACGAGCAGTACTTC
>TRBV7-3|TRBJ2-3|16|.|TRBD2
CASSLMGGSSTDTQYF
TGTGCCAGCAGCTTAATGGGCGGGAGCAGCACAGATACGCAGTATTTT
>TRBV5-4|TRBJ2-7|11|.|.
CASSSPSEQYF
TGTGCCAGCAGCTCCCCGTCCGAGCAGTACTTC
>TRBV5-1|TRBJ1-1|15|once|.
CASSLQDRQLTEAFF
TGCGCCAGCAGCTTGCAAGACAGGCAACTAACTGAAGCTTTCTTT
>TRBV30|TRBJ2-3|11|.|TRBD1
CAGGRGQGQYF
TGTGCCGGAGGACGAGGACAGGGGCAGTATTTT
>TRBV5-4|TRBJ2-3|16|.|.
CASSSRLETSADTQYF
TGTGCCAGCAGCTCCCGACTGGAAACCAGCGCAGATACGCAGTATTTT
>TRBV2|TRBJ2-7|12|.|.
CASTASSYEQYF
TGTGCCAGCACTGCGAGCTCCTACGAGCAGTACTTC
>TRBV28|TRBJ2-2|13|.|.
CASMAGVTGELFF
TGTGCCAGCATGGCAGGGGTCACCGGGGAGCTGTTTTTT
>TRBV19|TRBJ1-6|17|.|.
CASTYGRRTSYNSPLHF
TGTGCCAGTACCTATGGGCGGAGGACCTCCTATAATTCACCCCTCCACTTT
>TRBV7-3|TRBJ2-5|15|.|.
CASSPGSVEGETQYF
TGTGCCAGCAGCCCCGGGTCCGTGGAGGGCGAGACCCAGTACTTC
>TRBV6-4|TRBJ2-5|14|.|.
CASPDRQLQETQYF
TGTGCCAGTCCGGATAGACAGTTACAAGAGACCCAGTACTTC
>TRBV29-1|TRBJ2-7|12|few|.
CSARDISYEQYF
TGCAGCGCCCGGGACATCTCCTACGAGCAGTACTTC
>TRBV19|TRBJ2-1|15|.|.
CASSIARRGYNEQFF
TGTGCCAGTAGTATAGCCCGTAGGGGCTACAATGAGCAGTTCTTC
>TRBV5-5|TRBJ2-2|15|few|TRBD2
CASRTGLGSSGELFF
TGTGCCAGCAGAACGGGACTAGGAAGTTCCGGGGAGCTGTTTTTT
>TRBV27|TRBJ2-3|15|.|TRBD2
CASSLRAGGTDTQYF
TGTGCCAGCAGTTTAAGAGCGGGAGGGACAGATACGCAGTATTTT
>TRBV11-3|TRBJ2-3|19|.|TRBD2
CASSIYSLWREGNTDTQYF
TGTGCCAGCAGCATTTACTCCCTTTGGCGGGAGGGCAACACAGATACGCAGTATTTT
>TRBV29-1|TRBJ2-2|15|.|TRBD1
CSVELTDRVSGELFF
TGCAGCGTTGAACTAACGGACAGGGTTTCCGGGGAGCTGTTTTTT
>TRBV15|TRBJ1-1|15|.|.
CATSRDEGVNTEAFF
TGTGCCACCAGCAGAGATGAGGGGGTGAACACTGAAGCTTTCTTT
>TRBV4-1|TRBJ1-3|15|.|.
CASSQEPGAGNTIYF
TGCGCCAGCAGCCAAGAACCAGGGGCAGGAAACACCATATATTTT
>TRBV4-1|TRBJ2-3|15|.|TRBD2
CASSQTSGSTDTQYF
TGCGCCAGCAGCCAAACTAGCGGGAGCACAGATACGCAGTATTTT
>TRBV19|TRBJ2-7|14|.|TRBD1
CASSTGQGGDEQYF
TGTGCCAGTAGTACCGGACAGGGTGGCGACGAGCAGTACTTC
>TRBV9|TRBJ1-2|15|.|.
CASSPRAGGGYGYTF
TGTGCCAGCAGCCCCCGGGCAGGAGGCGGCTATGGCTACACCTTC
>TRBV11-3|TRBJ2-7|15|.|.
CASSLGQSISYEQYF
TGTGCCAGCAGCTTAGGACAGTCGATCTCCTACGAGCAGTACTTC
>TRBV7-6|TRBJ2-1|16|once|TRBD2
CASRGLAGGSYNEQFF
TGTGCCAGCAGAGGACTAGCGGGGGGCTCCTACAATGAGCAGTTCTTC